The TCR beta chain under discussion was sequenced for a study of OX40 agonist ivuxolimab in advanced cancers. Background for the entire study: Ivuxolimab was a fully human IgG2 agonistic monoclonal antibody targeting the costimulatory receptor OX40 (CD134). Intravenous ivuxolimab was administered to patients every 2 weeks at six dose levels: 0.01, 0.1, 0.3, 1.5, 3 and 10 mg/kg. The purpose of peripheral TCRbeta sequencing was to test whether ivuxolimab changed TCR sequence diversity and led to clonal T-cell expansion. In the dose-escalation cohort, 82.7% of patients were male, and the mean age was approximately 60 years, with a range of about 23 to 90. Prior anti-PD-1, anti-PD-L1 or anti-CTLA-4 therapy was permitted, and roughly two fifths of dose-escalation patients had received checkpoint inhibitors. Partial responses occurred in three dose-escalation patients, of whom one had hepatocellular carcinoma and two had cutaneous melanoma. The paper describes the monotherapy dose-escalation part (N ≈ 52 patients) of the phase I trial of ivuxolimab. Of the roughly 50 dose-escalation patients, hepatocellular carcinoma was present in roughly 19, melanoma in around 15, renal cell carcinoma in 9 and head and neck cancer in 9.

This clone was observed a handful of times. Its antigen remains unidentified. No base quality information exists; no much larger clone differs at one position. What the authors observed across the whole study: In the 0.1-3.0 mg/kg groups, partial responders were among the patients with the lowest normalized peripheral clonal expansion, particularly in CD8+ T cells. Low levels of normalized T-cell clonal expansion were also seen in some patients who did not respond. At doses of 0.1 to 3.0 mg/kg, clonal expansion of both CD4+ and CD8+ T cells in blood was seen between baseline and week 6. The antigen specificity of the clonally expanded peripheral T cells was not determined. On average, CD8+ T cells showed more expanded clones than CD4+ T cells after ivuxolimab.

The trial excluded patients who had a history of autoimmune disease or were on systemic immunosuppression. Peripheral blood for TCR sequencing was drawn from every dose cohort at baseline, at cycle 4 day 1 and at cycle 7 day 1. Samples came from an open-label, multicenter, first-in-human phase I dose-escalation trial of ivuxolimab. Adults with locally advanced or metastatic head and neck squamous cell, hepatocellular, melanoma or renal cell carcinoma were enrolled in the trial. Before TCR sequencing, CD4+ T cells and CD8+ T cells were sorted from peripheral blood as separate populations. For sequencing of the TCRbeta CDR3 region, genomic DNA was extracted from the sorted cells. TCRbeta CDR3 regions were sequenced using the immunoSEQ Assay. TCRdb stores this immuneACCESS table with in-frame sequences only. Part of the clones is absent; in the studies checked, under half of the shortfall reflects unresolved V genes, and no reason is known for the rest. The sample yields around 130,000 clones; 93% were counted once. More than 0.15% of the sample is in the top ten clones.

The sequencing here drew on CD4+ or CD8+ T cells sorted from blood, taken in a trial of the OX40 agonist ivuxolimab. The sequence came from an adult with an advanced solid tumor such as melanoma, head and neck, liver or kidney cancer.

The CDR3 corresponds to CASSLVRSYEQYF. At the DNA level, the sequence is TGCGCCAGCAGCTTGGTTCGGTCCTACGAGCAGTACTTC. The chain couples TRBV5-1 to TRBJ2-7, with the identity of the D gene unclear. The germline V gene encodes CDR1 SGHRS and CDR2 YFSETQ. V drops 0 bases and J drops 1 base, leaving 5 bases in between. Spanning cysteine to phenylalanine, the CDR3 consists of 13 amino acids. Of all the DNA, just the CDR3 is kept, 39 bases in frame from base 1.